This T cell receptor beta chain was sequenced for a study of T cells after yellow fever vaccination. TCRdb re-analysed the 5' RACE reads in MiXCR, keeping a single row per CDR3 protein. Among 500,000 to 650,000 distinct CDR3 sequences listed, around 12% were seen once. Whole-study results and caveats: The study re-detected most primary-vaccination clones after the booster (96% CD4, roughly 90% CD8). From the bulk population, abundant clonotypes could contaminate and appear within FACS-sorted repertoires.

Trimming took off 5 bases at V and 4 bases at J, with 19 bases between the two ends. The CDR3 consists of 16 residues. In this sample, this clonotype turned up a few times. The antigen is unknown. This sequence was found in a young man who received the YFV17D yellow fever vaccine. The sequencing here drew on PBMCs, taken on the day of the yellow fever booster vaccination. This chain connects TRBV12-3 or TRBV12-4 to TRBJ2-3; weak D call: TRBD2 (5 bases). CDR3 bases: TGTGCCAGCAGTCCAGCCGTAATGGGAGCGGCAGATACGCAGTATTTT. It is translated as CASSPAVMGAADTQYF.